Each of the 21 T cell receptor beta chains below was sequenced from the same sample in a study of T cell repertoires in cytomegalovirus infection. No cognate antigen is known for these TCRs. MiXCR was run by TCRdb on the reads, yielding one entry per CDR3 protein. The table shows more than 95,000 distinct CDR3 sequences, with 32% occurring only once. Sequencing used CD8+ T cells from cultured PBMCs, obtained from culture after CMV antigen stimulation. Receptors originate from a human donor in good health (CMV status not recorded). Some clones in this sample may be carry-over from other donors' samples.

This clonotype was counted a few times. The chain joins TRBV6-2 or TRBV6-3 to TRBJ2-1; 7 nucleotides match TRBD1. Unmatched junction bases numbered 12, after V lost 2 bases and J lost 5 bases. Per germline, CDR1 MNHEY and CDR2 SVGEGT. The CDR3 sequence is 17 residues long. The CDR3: CASSYPRGTGANNEQFF. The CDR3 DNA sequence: TGTGCCAGCAGTTACCCTAGGGGAACAGGGGCCAACAATGAGCAGTTCTTC.

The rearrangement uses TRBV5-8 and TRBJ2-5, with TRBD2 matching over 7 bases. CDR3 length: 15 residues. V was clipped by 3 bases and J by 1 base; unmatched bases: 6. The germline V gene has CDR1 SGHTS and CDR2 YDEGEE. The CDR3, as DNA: TGTGCCAGCAGCTACGCGTGGGGGGGCCAAGAGACCCAGTACTTC. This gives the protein CASSYAWGGQETQYF.

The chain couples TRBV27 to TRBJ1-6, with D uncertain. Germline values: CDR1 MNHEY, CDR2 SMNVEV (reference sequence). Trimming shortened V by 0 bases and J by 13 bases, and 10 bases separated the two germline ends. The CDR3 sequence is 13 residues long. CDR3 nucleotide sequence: TGTGCCAGCAGTTTATCATCTGGGAATCCCCTCCACTTT. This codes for CASSLSSGNPLHF.

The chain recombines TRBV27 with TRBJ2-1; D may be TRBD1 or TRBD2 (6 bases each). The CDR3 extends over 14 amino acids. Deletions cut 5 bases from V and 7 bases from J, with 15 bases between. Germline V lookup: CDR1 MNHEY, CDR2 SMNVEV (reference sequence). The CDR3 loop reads CASSPPGAWNEQFF. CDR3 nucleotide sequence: TGTGCCAGCAGTCCACCGGGGGCATGGAATGAGCAGTTCTTC.

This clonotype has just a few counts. CDR3 in amino acids: CASKGQGDTEAFF. The CDR3 DNA sequence: TGCGCCAGCAAGGGACAGGGGGACACTGAAGCTTTCTTT. The chain joins TRBV4-3 to TRBJ1-1; TRBD1 aligns across 11 bases. V was pared by 7 bases and J by 3 bases, with 1 base of the junction left unmatched. CDR3 length: 13 residues. Germline CDR1 LGHNA, CDR2 YSLEER.

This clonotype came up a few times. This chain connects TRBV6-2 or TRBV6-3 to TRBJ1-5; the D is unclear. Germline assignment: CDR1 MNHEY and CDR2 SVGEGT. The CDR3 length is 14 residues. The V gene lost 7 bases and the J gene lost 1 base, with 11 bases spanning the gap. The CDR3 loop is CASTAAASNQPQHF. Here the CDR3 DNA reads TGTGCCAGCACGGCGGCGGCAAGCAATCAGCCCCAGCATTTT.

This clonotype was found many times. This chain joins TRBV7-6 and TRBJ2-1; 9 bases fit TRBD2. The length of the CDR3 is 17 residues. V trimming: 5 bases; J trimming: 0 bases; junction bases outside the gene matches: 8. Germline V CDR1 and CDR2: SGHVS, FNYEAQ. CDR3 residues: CASSEQTSGVSYNEQFF. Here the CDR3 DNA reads TGTGCCAGCAGCGAACAGACTAGCGGAGTCTCCTACAATGAGCAGTTCTTC.

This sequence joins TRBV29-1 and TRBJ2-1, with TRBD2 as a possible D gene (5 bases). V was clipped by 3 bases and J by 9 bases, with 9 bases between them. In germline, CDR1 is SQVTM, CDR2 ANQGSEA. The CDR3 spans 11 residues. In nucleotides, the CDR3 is TGCAGCGTTGAGAAAAGCGGTGAGCAGTTCTTC. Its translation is CSVEKSGEQFF.

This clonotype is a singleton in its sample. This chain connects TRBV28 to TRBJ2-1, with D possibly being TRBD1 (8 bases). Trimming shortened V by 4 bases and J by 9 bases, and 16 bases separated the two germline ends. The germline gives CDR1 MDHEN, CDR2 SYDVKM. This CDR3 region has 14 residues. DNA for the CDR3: TGTGCCAGCAGTTACAGGACAGGGAGGGTTGAGCAGTTCTTC. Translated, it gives CASSYRTGRVEQFF. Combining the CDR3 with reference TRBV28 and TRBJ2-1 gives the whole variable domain DVKVTQSSRYLVKRTGEKVFLECVQDMDHENMFWYRQDPGLGLRLIYFSYDVKMKEKGDIPEGYSVSREKKERFSLILESASTNQTSMYLCASSYRTGRVEQFFGPGTRLTVL.

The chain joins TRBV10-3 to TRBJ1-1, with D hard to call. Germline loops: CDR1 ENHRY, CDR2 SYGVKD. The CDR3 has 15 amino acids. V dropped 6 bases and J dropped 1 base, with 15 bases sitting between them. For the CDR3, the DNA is TGTGCCATCAGGGAACGGAATACAGCGAACACTGAAGCTTTCTTT. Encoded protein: CAIRERNTANTEAFF.

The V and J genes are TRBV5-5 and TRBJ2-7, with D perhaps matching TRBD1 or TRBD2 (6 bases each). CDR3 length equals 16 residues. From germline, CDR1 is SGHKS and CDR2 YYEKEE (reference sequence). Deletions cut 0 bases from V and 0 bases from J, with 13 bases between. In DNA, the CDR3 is TGTGCCAGCAGCTTGGATCCGGGGGCGCGCTCCTACGAGCAGTACTTC. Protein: CASSLDPGARSYEQYF.

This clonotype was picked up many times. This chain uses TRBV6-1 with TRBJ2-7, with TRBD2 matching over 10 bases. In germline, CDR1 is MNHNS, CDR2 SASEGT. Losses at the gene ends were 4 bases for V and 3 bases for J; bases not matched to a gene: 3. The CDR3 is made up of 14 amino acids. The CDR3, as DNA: TGTGCCAGCAGTGGGCTAGCGGGGGACTACGAGCAGTACTTC. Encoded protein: CASSGLAGDYEQYF.

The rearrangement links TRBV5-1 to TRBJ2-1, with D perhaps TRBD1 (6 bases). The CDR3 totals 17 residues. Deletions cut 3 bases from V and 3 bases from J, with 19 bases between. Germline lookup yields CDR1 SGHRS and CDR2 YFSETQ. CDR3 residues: CASSSGMRTVYYNEQFF. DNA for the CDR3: TGCGCCAGCAGCTCTGGGATGAGGACAGTCTACTACAATGAGCAGTTCTTC.

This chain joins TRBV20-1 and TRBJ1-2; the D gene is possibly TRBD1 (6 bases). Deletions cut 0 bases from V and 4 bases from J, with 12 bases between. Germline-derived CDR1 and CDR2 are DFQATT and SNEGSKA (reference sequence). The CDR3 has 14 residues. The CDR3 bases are TGCAGTGCTAGAGATCCGTGGGGGCTCTATGGCTACACCTTC. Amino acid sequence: CSARDPWGLYGYTF.

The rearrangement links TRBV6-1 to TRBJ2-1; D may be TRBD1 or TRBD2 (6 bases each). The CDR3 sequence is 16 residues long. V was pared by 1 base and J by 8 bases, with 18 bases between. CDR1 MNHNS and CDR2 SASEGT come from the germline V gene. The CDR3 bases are TGTGCCAGCAGTGAAGAGGTCGGAAAGGGGGAGGATGAGCAGTTCTTC. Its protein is CASSEEVGKGEDEQFF.

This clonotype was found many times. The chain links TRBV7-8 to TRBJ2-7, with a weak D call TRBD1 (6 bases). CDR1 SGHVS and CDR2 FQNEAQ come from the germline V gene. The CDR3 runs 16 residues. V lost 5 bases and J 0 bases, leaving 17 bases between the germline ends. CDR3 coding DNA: TGTGCCAGCAGCCCCGGGACACCGTCTAGCTCCTACGAGCAGTACTTC. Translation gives CASSPGTPSSSYEQYF.

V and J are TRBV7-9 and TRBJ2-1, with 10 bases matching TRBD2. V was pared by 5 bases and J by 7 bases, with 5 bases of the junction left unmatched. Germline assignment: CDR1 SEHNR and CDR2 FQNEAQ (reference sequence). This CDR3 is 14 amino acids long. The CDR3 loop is CASSASGGSNEQFF. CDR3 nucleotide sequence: TGTGCCAGCAGCGCTAGCGGGGGTTCGAATGAGCAGTTCTTC.

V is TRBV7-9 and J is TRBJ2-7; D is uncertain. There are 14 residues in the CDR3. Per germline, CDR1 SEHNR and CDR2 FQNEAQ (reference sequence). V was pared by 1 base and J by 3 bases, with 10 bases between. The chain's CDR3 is CASSLVGANYEQYF. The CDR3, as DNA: TGTGCCAGCAGCTTAGTAGGAGCCAACTACGAGCAGTACTTC.

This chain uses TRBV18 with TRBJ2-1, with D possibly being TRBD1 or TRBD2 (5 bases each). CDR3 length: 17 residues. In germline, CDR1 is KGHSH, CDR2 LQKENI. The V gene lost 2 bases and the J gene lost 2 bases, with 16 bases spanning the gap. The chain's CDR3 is CASSPFGSDSPYNEQFF. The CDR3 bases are TGTGCCAGCTCACCATTTGGGAGTGACAGTCCCTACAATGAGCAGTTCTTC.

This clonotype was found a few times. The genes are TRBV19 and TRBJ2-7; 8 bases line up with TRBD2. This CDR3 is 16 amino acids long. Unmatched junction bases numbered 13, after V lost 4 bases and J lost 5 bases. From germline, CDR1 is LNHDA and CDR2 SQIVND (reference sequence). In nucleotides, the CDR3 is TGTGCCAGTAGTACCTCCGGCGGGGGGCCCGTGGACGAGCAGTACTTC. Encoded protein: CASSTSGGGPVDEQYF.

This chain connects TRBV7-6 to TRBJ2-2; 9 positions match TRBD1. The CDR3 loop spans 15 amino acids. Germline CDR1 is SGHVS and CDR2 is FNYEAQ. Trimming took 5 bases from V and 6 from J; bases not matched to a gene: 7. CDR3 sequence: CASSARDREAGELFF. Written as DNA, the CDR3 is TGTGCCAGCAGCGCACGGGACAGGGAGGCCGGGGAGCTGTTTTTT.